This T cell receptor (beta chain) was recovered during a study of cytomegalovirus exposure and HLA in healthy donors. Findings and caveats of the study: Diagnosis of cytomegalovirus status made by the classifier reportedly showed high specificity and sensitivity. Later analysis found that TCR beta chains associated with HLA were more clonally expanded than other, equally common chains.

The PCR made use of 60 Vbeta and 13 Jbeta primers. This table comes from immunoSEQ multiplex PCR, and its TCRdb copy is limited to in-frame clones, with some not included. The table has around 150,000 clones, 70% to 90% seen once. With V trimmed by 4 bases and J by 6 bases, 7 bases remained unmatched. CDR3 size: 14 residues. The germline gives CDR1 MGHDK, CDR2 SYGVNS. Comments on this clone: The antigen remains undetermined.

This sequence was found in a woman between 18 and 29 years old in good health and CMV-seronegative. The V call is TRBV25-1, the J call TRBJ1-1; 8 positions agree with TRBD1. The sample consisted of PBMCs. CDR3 nucleotide sequence: TGTGCCAGCAGTGTCGGACAGGGTGGTTCTGAAGCTTTCTTT. It yields the protein CASSVGQGGSEAFF. Using reference TRBV25-1 and TRBJ1-1 for the parts outside the CDR3, the full variable domain is EADIYQTPRYLVIGTGKKITLECSQTMGHDKMYWYQQDPGMELHLIHYSYGVNSTEKGDLSSESTVSRIRTEHFPLTLESARPSHTSQYLCASSVGQGGSEAFFGQGTRLTVV.